The 6 T cell receptor beta chains below were found in one sample sequenced in a study of OX40 agonist ivuxolimab in advanced cancers. Assay: immunoSEQ multiplex PCR; the TCRdb copy retains only in-frame clones and omits some. The top ten clones hold 55% to 75% of a sample with around 5,200 clones, less than 75% of them seen once. This specimen consisted of CD4+ or CD8+ T cells sorted from blood, obtained in a trial of the OX40 agonist ivuxolimab. The origin of the receptors is an adult with an advanced solid tumor such as melanoma, head and neck, liver or kidney cancer.

As DNA, the CDR3 is TGTGCCAGTAGGTGGAAGGACAGGTTCTATGGCTACACCTTC. Its translation: CASRWKDRFYGYTF. The V and J genes are TRBV19 and TRBJ1-2, with 7 bases aligning to TRBD1. The CDR3 has 14 amino acids. Germline V gene data show CDR1 as LNHDA and CDR2 as SQIVND (reference sequence). With V trimmed by 6 bases and J by 4 bases, 8 bases remained unmatched. Using reference TRBV19 and TRBJ1-2 for the parts outside the CDR3, the full variable domain is DGGITQSPKYLFRKEGQNVTLSCEQNLNHDAMYWYRQDPGQGLRLIYYSQIVNDFQKGDIAEGYSVSREKKESFPLTVTSAQKNPTAFYLCASRWKDRFYGYTFGSGTRLTVV.

The rearrangement joins TRBV19 to TRBJ2-7; no clear D gene. CDR3 length equals 15 residues. The germline CDR1 and CDR2 sequences are LNHDA and SQIVND (reference sequence). V lost 6 bases and J 0 bases, leaving 15 bases between the germline ends. CDR3 loop: CASSPTVVGSYEQYF. Written as DNA, the CDR3 is TGTGCCAGTAGCCCCACGGTTGTGGGCTCCTACGAGCAGTACTTC.

CDR3 in DNA: TGCAGCGTGTCGGGGGGACAGGGTGAAGGAAACACCATATATTTT. Its translation is CSVSGGQGEGNTIYF. The gene calls are TRBV29-1 and TRBJ1-3; 9 nucleotides match TRBD1. CDR1 is SQVTM and CDR2 is ANQGSEA in the germline V gene. This CDR3 is built from 15 residues. J was trimmed by 4 bases and V by 6 bases; bases with no gene match: 10.

The chain uses TRBV27 and TRBJ1-1; D is unresolved. Germline loops: CDR1 MNHEY, CDR2 SMNVEV (reference sequence). V was shortened by 8 bases and J by 3 bases, with 13 bases between the two germline ends. CDR3 length: 13 residues. The DNA for the CDR3 is TGTGCCAGCGCCCTCGGGGTCTACACTGAAGCTTTCTTT. Translated: CASALGVYTEAFF.

This clone is categorized as medium-sized. The CDR3 DNA reads as TGTGCCAGCAGTGATTATGGAGGGTATAGGTCCTACGAGCAGTACTTC. Its protein is CASSDYGGYRSYEQYF. This chain links TRBV2 with TRBJ2-7; D perhaps matches TRBD2 (6 bases). The CDR3 is made up of 16 amino acids. With 3 bases removed from V and 1 base from J, the gap between germline ends came to 16 bases. The germline CDR1 and CDR2 sequences are SNHLY and FYNNEI. The variable domain in full, with the rest retrieved from reference TRBV2 and TRBJ2-7, is EPEVTQTPSHQVTQMGQEVILRCVPISNHLYFYWYRQILGQKVEFLVSFYNNEISEKSEIFDDQFSVERPDGSNFTLKIRSTKLEDSAMYFCASSDYGGYRSYEQYFGPGTRLTVT.

The chain carries TRBV27 and TRBJ2-7; 8 bases align to TRBD1. The CDR3 has 14 residues. From germline, CDR1 is MNHEY and CDR2 SMNVEV (reference sequence). V gave up 5 bases and J gave up 4 bases; unmatched junction bases: 7. CDR3 loop: CASSPGQGPYEQYF. The CDR3 region has the DNA TGTGCCAGCAGTCCCGGACAGGGCCCGTACGAGCAGTACTTC.